The 8 T cell receptor beta chains in this list originate from one sample, sequenced in a study of blood T cell repertoires in COVID-19. The data were produced by immunoSEQ multiplex PCR, yet TCRdb's version contains in-frame clones alone and is incomplete. The sample consists of around 300,000 clones, 80% to 95% of them appearing once. Material: PBMCs or T cells enriched from blood (not recorded which). Source of these receptors: a woman between 25 and 40 years old who had recovered from COVID-19.

The chain carries TRBV11-2 and TRBJ1-6; 8 bases match TRBD1. Looked up from germline, CDR1 is SGHAT and CDR2 is FQNNGV. The V gene end was trimmed by 4 bases and the J gene end by 7 bases; junction bases not matched to a gene: 9. The CDR3 sequence is 16 residues long. CDR3 sequence: CASSSTPGQENSPLHF. CDR3 sequence (DNA): TGTGCCAGCAGCTCAACCCCGGGACAGGAAAATTCACCCCTCCACTTT. Supplemented by reference TRBV11-2 and TRBJ1-6, the full variable domain reads EAGVAQSPRYKIIEKRQSVAFWCNPISGHATLYWYQQILGQGPKLLIQFQNNGVVDDSQLPKDRFSAERLKGVDSTLKIQPAKLEDSAVYLCASSSTPGQENSPLHFGNGTRLTVT.

The chain has TRBV15 and TRBJ2-1; TRBD1 aligns across 7 bases. V lost 3 bases and J lost 8; bases outside the gene matches: 4. The CDR3 runs to 13 residues. Per the germline V gene, CDR1 is LNHNV and CDR2 is YYDKDF (reference sequence). The DNA for the CDR3 is TGTGCCACCAGCAGCGGCACAGGGGATGAGCAGTTCTTC. It encodes CATSSGTGDEQFF. The whole variable domain, filled in from reference TRBV15 and TRBJ2-1, reads DAMVIQNPRYQVTQFGKPVTLSCSQTLNHNVMYWYQQKSSQAPKLLFHYYDKDFNNEADTPDNFQSRRPNTSFCFLDIRSPGLGDTAMYLCATSSGTGDEQFFGPGTRLTVL.

This clone showed up just a few times. The rearrangement joins TRBV5-1 to TRBJ2-7, with 8 nucleotides matching TRBD1. The CDR3 runs to 14 residues. V dropped 6 bases and J dropped 3; count of bases not matched to a gene: 8. CDR1 SGHRS and CDR2 YFSETQ come from the germline V gene. DNA for the CDR3: TGCGCCAGCAAGGGTCAGGGGGCGAACTACGAGCAGTACTTC. It is translated as CASKGQGANYEQYF.

The rearrangement uses TRBV4-2 and TRBJ2-1; 13 bases agree with TRBD2. The CDR3 has 19 residues. CDR1 and CDR2 (germline): LGHNA, YNFKEQ. V dropped 0 bases and J dropped 2; count of bases not matched to a gene: 7. The CDR3 sequence: CASSQDQGTSGKTYNEQFF. The CDR3 DNA sequence: TGTGCCAGCAGCCAAGATCAAGGGACTAGCGGGAAAACCTACAATGAGCAGTTCTTC.

The V gene is TRBV9, the J gene TRBJ2-7; D is unclear. Per the germline V gene, CDR1 is SGDLS and CDR2 is YYNGEE. V was clipped by 0 bases and J by 4 bases, with 17 bases between them. The CDR3 spans 16 residues. The CDR3 DNA reads TGTGCCAGCAGCGTAGGGCGACTCTCCGGGTTATACGAGCAGTACTTC. It translates to CASSVGRLSGLYEQYF.

This clone came up once. This chain links TRBV7-6 with TRBJ2-7, with no clear D. V lost 1 base to trimming and J lost 2 bases, with 15 bases between them. The CDR3 is 16 residues long. Germline V lookup: CDR1 SGHVS, CDR2 FNYEAQ. The CDR3 region is CASSLGEPEIPYEQYF. The CDR3 DNA follows: TGTGCCAGCAGCTTAGGAGAACCGGAGATCCCCTACGAGCAGTACTTC.

The rearrangement uses TRBV7-3 and TRBJ1-1, with 7 bases fitting TRBD1. This CDR3 is built from 15 residues. Germline values: CDR1 SGHTA, CDR2 FQGTGA. V lost 2 bases, J lost 4 bases, and 7 bases stayed unmatched. The CDR3 here is CASSLGRQGRTEAFF. The CDR3 DNA follows: TGTGCCAGCAGCTTAGGGCGACAGGGACGCACTGAAGCTTTCTTT.

DNA of the CDR3: TGTGCCAGCACTGGGACTAGCGGGTTCACCGGGGAGCTGTTTTTT. It is translated as CASTGTSGFTGELFF. This rearrangement joins TRBV28 to TRBJ2-2; 12 bases are shared with TRBD2. CDR3 length: 15 residues. The trim removed 7 bases at V and 4 bases at J, leaving 4 bases unmatched. CDR1 MDHEN and CDR2 SYDVKM come from the germline V gene.